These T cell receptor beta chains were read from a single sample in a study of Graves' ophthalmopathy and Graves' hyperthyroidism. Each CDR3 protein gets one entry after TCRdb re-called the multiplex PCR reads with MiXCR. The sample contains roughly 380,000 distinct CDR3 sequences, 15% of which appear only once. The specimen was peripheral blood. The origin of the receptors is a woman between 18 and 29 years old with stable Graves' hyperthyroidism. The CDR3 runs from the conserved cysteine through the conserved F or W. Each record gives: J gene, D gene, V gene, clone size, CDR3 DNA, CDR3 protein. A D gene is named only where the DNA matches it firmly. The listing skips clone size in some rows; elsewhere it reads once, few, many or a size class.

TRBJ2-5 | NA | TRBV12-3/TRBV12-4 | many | TGTGCCAGCAGAGTCGGGGGAGGCAGGGGGAGAGAGACCCAGTACTTC | CASRVGGGRGRETQYF
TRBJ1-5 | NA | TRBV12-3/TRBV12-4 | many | TGTGCCAGCAGCCCAAAATCCGGGTCCAATCAGCCCCAGCATTTT | CASSPKSGSNQPQHF
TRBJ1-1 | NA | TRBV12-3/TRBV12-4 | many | TGTGCCAGCAGCTTAGTGCAGGGCGGGACTGAAGCTTTCTTT | CASSLVQGGTEAFF
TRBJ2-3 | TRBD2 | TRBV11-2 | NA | TGTGCCAGCAGCTTAGACAGCGGGGGGGCGGGTGATACGCAGTATTTT | CASSLDSGGAGDTQYF
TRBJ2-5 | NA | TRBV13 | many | TGTGCCAGCAGCCCAAGGCCGACCGGGGAGACCCAGTACTTC | CASSPRPTGETQYF
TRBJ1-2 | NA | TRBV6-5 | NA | TGTGCCAGCAGTTACTCCATGGAGATGAATGGCTACACCTTC | CASSYSMEMNGYTF
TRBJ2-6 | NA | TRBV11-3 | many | TGTGCCAGCAGCATGGGGACGTCCTCTGGGGCCAACGTCCTGACTTTC | CASSMGTSSGANVLTF
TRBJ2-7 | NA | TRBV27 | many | TGTGCCAGCAGTTTCGGACGGACCTACGAGCAGTACTTC | CASSFGRTYEQYF
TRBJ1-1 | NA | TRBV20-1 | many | TGCAGTGCTAGAAAGGCGGGACTGAACACTGAAGCTTTCTTT | CSARKAGLNTEAFF
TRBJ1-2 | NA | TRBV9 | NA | TGTGCCAGCAGCGTAGCTGGACAGCCGACGTCCTATGGCCACACCTTC | CASSVAGQPTSYGHTF
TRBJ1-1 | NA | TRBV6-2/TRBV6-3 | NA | TGTGCCAGCAGTTATTGGACTGGGAACACTGAAGCTTTCTTT | CASSYWTGNTEAFF
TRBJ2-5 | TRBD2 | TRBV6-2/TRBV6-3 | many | TGTGCCAGCAGGACTAGCGGGGATCAAGAGACCCAGTACTTC | CASRTSGDQETQYF
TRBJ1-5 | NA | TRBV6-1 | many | TGTGCCAGCAGTGAACTTCAACCCCAGCATTTT | CASSELQPQHF
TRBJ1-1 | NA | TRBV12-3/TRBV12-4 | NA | TGTGCCAGCATCATACACGGCCTGAACACTGAAGCTTTCTTT | CASIIHGLNTEAFF
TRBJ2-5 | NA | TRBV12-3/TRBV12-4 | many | TGTGCCAGCAGTTTGGGGGGAAACGGGAAAGAGACCCAGTACTTC | CASSLGGNGKETQYF
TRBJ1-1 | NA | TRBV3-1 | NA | TGTGCCAGCAGCCAAAAGTTTGGGGAAACTGAAGCTTTCTTT | CASSQKFGETEAFF
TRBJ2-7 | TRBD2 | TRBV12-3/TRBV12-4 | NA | TGTGCCACCGGACTAGCGGGAGCTTACGAGCAGTACTTC | CATGLAGAYEQYF
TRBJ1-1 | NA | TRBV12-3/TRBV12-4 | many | TGTGCCAGCAAGTGGGGTGTAAACACTGAAGCTTTCTTT | CASKWGVNTEAFF
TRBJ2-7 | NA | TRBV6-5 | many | TGTGCCAGCAGTTACCCGGGACCAAAGGTCCACGAGCAGTACTTC | CASSYPGPKVHEQYF
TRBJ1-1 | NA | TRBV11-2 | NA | TGTGCCAGCAGCCTAGAGAGGGGAGCGGAAGCTTTCTTT | CASSLERGAEAFF
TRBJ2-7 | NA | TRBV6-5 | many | TGTGCCAGCGTTCGGAGCTCCTACGAGCAGTACTTC | CASVRSSYEQYF
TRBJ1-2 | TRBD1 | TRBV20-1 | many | TGCAGTGCTAGAGATCAGAAGGGGGCAGGTGGCTACACCTTC | CSARDQKGAGGYTF
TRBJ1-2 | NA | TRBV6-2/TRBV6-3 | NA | TGTGCCAGCAGTCCGAAAACTCCGTTAGAACAGGGCGGCTACACCTTC | CASSPKTPLEQGGYTF
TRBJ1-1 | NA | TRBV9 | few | TGTGCCAGCAGCGTAGCTAGGCAGGCCACTGAAGCTTTCTTT | CASSVARQATEAFF
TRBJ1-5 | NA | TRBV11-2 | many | TGTGCCAGCAGCTTAGAAGGGGGGAGCAATCAGCCCCAGCATTTT | CASSLEGGSNQPQHF
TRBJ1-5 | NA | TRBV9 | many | TGTGCCAGCAGCGTAGGAGGGGGGCAGGATAGCAATCAGCCCCAGCATTTT | CASSVGGGQDSNQPQHF
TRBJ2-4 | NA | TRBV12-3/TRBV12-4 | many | TGTGCCAGCAGTTTAGAAATGGCAGCACTAGCCAAAAACATTAAGTACTTC | CASSLEMAALAKNIKYF